The 5 T cell receptor beta chains below all came from one sample that was sequenced in a study of blood T cell repertoires in COVID-19. Some clones are missing from TCRdb's copy, which holds only in-frame ones; the method was immunoSEQ multiplex PCR. The sample includes under 60,000 clones, about 90% of them seen just once. Sequences were obtained from peripheral blood. All receptors derive from a human donor with acute or convalescent COVID-19. The donor label of this sample is uncertain.

The genes are TRBV27 and TRBJ2-3, with D perhaps matching TRBD2 (5 bases). In germline, CDR1 is MNHEY, CDR2 SMNVEV (reference sequence). The CDR3 loop spans 12 amino acids. V was cut by 10 bases and J by 3 bases, with 11 bases left in between. The CDR3 loop reads CATGIGTDTQYF. CDR3 nucleotides: TGTGCCACCGGGATCGGGACAGATACGCAGTATTTT.

J is TRBJ2-3 and V is TRBV7-6; D possibly corresponds to TRBD1 (6 bases). The CDR3 extends over 16 amino acids. V was shortened by 5 bases and J by 5 bases, with 20 bases between the two germline ends. The germline CDR1 and CDR2 sequences are SGHVS and FNYEAQ. The DNA for the CDR3 is TGTGCCAGCAGCCTCTTAACAGGGCTGCTCTTAGATACGCAGTATTTT. This encodes CASSLLTGLLLDTQYF.

V gene TRBV6-5 combines with J gene TRBJ1-1; D call uncertain. The CDR3 sequence is 14 residues long. V gave up 8 bases and J gave up 4 bases, with 17 bases separating them. Germline lookup yields CDR1 MNHEY and CDR2 SVGAGI. CDR3 sequence reads: CASLTEGGSTEAFF. Written as DNA, the CDR3 is TGTGCCAGCCTGACGGAGGGAGGGAGCACTGAAGCTTTCTTT.

This chain joins TRBV11-2 and TRBJ1-1, with D unresolved. V was trimmed by 0 bases and J by 6 bases, leaving 11 bases between them. The CDR3 covers 14 residues. The germline CDR1 and CDR2 sequences are SGHAT and FQNNGV. CDR3 DNA: TGTGCCAGCAGCTTAGAGGGTGTAGCGGCTGAAGCTTTCTTT. Amino acids: CASSLEGVAAEAFF.

V and J are TRBV28 and TRBJ2-1; 13 bases match TRBD2. V lost 7 bases, J lost 4 bases, and 7 bases stayed unmatched. The CDR3 loop spans 16 amino acids. Germline-derived CDR1 and CDR2 are MDHEN and SYDVKM. CDR3 in DNA: TGTGCCAGCAAACTAGCGGGAGGGCCGGGTTACAATGAGCAGTTCTTC. Encoded protein: CASKLAGGPGYNEQFF.